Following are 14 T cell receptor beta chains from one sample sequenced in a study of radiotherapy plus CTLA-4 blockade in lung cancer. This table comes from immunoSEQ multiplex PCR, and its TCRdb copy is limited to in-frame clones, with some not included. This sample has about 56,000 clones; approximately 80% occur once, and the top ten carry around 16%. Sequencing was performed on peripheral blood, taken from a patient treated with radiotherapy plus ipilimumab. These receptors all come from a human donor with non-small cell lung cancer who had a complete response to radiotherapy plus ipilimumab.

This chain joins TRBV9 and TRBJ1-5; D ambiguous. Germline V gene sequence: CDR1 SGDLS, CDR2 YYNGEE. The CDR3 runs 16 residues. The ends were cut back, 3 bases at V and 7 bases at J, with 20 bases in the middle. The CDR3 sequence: CASSDPKLEPGQPQHF. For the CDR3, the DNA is TGTGCCAGCAGCGATCCAAAGCTGGAGCCGGGACAGCCCCAGCATTTT.

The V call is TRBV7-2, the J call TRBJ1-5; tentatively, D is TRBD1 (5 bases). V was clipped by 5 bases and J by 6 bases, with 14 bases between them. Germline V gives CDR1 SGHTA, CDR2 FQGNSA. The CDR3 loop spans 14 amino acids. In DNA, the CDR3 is TGTGCCAGCAGCCCTGGGGGGGGTACTCAGCCCCAGCATTTT. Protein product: CASSPGGGTQPQHF.

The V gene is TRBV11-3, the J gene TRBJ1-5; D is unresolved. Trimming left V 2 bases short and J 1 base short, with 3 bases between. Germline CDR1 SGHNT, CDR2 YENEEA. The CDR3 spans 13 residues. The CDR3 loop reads CASSLLSNQPQHF. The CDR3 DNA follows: TGTGCCAGCAGCTTACTCAGCAATCAGCCCCAGCATTTT.

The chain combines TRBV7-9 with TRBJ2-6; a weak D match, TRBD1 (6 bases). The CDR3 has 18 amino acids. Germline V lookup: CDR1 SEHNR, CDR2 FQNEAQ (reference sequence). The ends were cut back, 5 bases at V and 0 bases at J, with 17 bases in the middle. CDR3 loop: CASSRRRQEYSGANVLTF. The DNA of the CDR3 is TGTGCCAGCAGCAGAAGGCGACAGGAGTACTCTGGGGCCAACGTCCTGACTTTC.

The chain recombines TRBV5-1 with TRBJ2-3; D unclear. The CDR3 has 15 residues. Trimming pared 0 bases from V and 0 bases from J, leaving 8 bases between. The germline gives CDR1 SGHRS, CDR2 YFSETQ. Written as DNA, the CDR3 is TGCGCCAGCAGCTTGGTTCCCGAGAGCACAGATACGCAGTATTTT. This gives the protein CASSLVPESTDTQYF.

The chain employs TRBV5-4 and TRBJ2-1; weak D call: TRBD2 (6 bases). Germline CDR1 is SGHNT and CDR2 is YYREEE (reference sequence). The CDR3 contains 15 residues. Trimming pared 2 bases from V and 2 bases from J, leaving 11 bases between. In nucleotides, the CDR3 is TGTGCCAGCAGCTTACGATGGGGGGCCTACAATGAGCAGTTCTTC. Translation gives CASSLRWGAYNEQFF. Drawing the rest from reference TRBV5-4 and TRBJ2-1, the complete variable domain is ETGVTQSPTHLIKTRGQQVTLRCSSQSGHNTVSWYQQALGQGPQFIFQYYREEENGRGNFPPRFSGLQFPNYSSELNVNALELDDSALYLCASSLRWGAYNEQFFGPGTRLTVL.

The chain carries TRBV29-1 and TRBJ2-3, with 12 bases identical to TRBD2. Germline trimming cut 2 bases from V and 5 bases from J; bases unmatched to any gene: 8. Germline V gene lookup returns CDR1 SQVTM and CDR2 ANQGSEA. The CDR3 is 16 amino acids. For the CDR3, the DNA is TGCAGCGTTGAAAAGACTAGCGGGAGATTCGGAGATACGCAGTATTTT. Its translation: CSVEKTSGRFGDTQYF.

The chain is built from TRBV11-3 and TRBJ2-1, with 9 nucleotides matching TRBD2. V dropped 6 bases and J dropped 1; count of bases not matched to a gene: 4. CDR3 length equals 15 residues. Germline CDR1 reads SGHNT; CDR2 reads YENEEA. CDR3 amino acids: CASRLLAGSYNEQFF. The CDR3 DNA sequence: TGTGCCAGCAGGTTACTAGCGGGTTCCTACAATGAGCAGTTCTTC.

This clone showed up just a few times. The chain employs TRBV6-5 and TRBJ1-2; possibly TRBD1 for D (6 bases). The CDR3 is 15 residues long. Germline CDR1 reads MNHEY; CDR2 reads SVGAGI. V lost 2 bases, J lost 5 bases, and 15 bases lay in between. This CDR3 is CASSYQGFIPYGYTF. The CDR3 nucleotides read TGTGCCAGCAGTTACCAGGGGTTTATTCCTTATGGCTACACCTTC.

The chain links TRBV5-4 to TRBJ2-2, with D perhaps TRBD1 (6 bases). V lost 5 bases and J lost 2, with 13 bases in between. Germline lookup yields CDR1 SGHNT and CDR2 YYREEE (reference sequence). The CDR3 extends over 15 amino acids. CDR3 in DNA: TGTGCCAGCAGAGCCGGGACAATCAACACCGGGGAGCTGTTTTTT. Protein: CASRAGTINTGELFF.

CDR3 nucleotide sequence: TGTGCCAGCAGCTCAGGACTAACCAATGAGCAGTTCTTC. It is translated as CASSSGLTNEQFF. The chain joins TRBV7-9 to TRBJ2-1, with D perhaps matching TRBD2 (6 bases). The CDR3 has 13 residues. From germline, CDR1 is SEHNR and CDR2 FQNEAQ (reference sequence). Trimming pared 4 bases from V and 6 bases from J, leaving 10 bases between.

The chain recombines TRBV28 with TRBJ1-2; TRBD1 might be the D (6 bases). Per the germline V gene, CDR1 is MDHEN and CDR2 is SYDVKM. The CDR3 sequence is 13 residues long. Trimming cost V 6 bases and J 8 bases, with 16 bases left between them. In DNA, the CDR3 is TGTGCCAGCAGGGGGGGGAGGACAGAAGGCTACACCTTC. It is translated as CASRGGRTEGYTF.

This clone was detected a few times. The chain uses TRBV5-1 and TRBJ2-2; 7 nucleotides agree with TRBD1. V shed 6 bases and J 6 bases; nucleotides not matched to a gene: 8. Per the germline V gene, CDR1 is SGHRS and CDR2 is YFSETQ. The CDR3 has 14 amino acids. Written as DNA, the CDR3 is TGCGCCAGCACCCTGGACAGGACGGCCGGGGAGCTGTTTTTT. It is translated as CASTLDRTAGELFF. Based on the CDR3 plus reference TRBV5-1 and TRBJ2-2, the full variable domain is KAGVTQTPRYLIKTRGQQVTLSCSPISGHRSVSWYQQTPGQGLQFLFEYFSETQRNKGNFPGRFSGRQFSNSRSEMNVSTLELGDSALYLCASTLDRTAGELFFGEGSRLTVL.

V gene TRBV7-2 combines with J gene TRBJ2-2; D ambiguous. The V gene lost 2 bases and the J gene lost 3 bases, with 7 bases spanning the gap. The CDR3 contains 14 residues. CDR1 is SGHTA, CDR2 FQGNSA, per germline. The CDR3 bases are TGTGCCAGCAGCTTACACTCCTACACCGGGGAGCTGTTTTTT. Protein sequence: CASSLHSYTGELFF.